Included here is one T cell receptor beta chain sequence, with context. TCRdb itself ran the RT-PCR reads through MiXCR, one entry per CDR3 protein. In the table there are some 200,000 distinct CDR3 sequences, less than 45% of which are singletons. This entry belongs to a study of patients and donors after allogeneic stem cell transplantation. After removal of 7 bases from V and 6 bases from J, the junction contained 4 bases not matched to a gene. CDR3 length equals 13 residues. The receptor comes from a human donor who was either an allogeneic HSCT recipient or a stem cell or donor lymphocyte infusion donor (not recorded which). It is not recorded whose cells these are; they may come from a transplant donor. This rearrangement joins TRBV12-3 or TRBV12-4 to TRBJ2-1; TRBD2 agrees at 9 bases. The sample comprised blood, either unsorted or a sorted T cell fraction (not recorded which). As DNA, the CDR3 is TGTGCCAGCATCGGGACTAGCCGCAATGAGCAGTTCTTC. Protein sequence: CASIGTSRNEQFF.